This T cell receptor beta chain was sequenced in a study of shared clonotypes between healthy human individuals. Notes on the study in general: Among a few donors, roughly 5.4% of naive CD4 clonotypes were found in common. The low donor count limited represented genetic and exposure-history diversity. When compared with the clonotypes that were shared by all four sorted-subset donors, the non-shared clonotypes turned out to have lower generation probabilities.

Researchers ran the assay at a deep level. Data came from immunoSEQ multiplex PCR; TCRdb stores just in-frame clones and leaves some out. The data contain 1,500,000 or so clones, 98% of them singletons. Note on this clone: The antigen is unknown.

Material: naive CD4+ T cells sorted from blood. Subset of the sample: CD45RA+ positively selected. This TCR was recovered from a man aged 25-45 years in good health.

The CDR3 spells CASSYSGGDGYTF. DNA of the CDR3: TGTGCCAGCAGCTATTCAGGGGGCGATGGCTACACCTTC. The chain carries TRBV7-9 and TRBJ1-2, with 8 bases aligning to TRBD1. Germline CDR1 and CDR2: SEHNR and FQNEAQ (reference sequence). The V segment lost 4 bases and the J segment 6 bases; nucleotides outside the gene matches: 4. CDR3 size: 13 residues.